This entry is about one TCR beta chain. Its target is unknown. Trimming at V came to 4 bases and at J to 7 bases, leaving 3 bases not matched to a gene. In germline, CDR1 is SGHRS, CDR2 YFSETQ. The length of the CDR3 is 13 residues. This sample was included in a study of T-cell memory formation after mild COVID-19. About the study: The study found TCR clusters largely donor specific. Whole-study results and caveats: Pre-infection memory already had some responding clones, implying cross-reactive memory joined. Still unconfirmed is whether the second-wave clones peaking on day 37 recognized SARS-CoV-2.

MiXCR was run by TCRdb on the 5' RACE reads, yielding one entry per CDR3 protein. The sample holds roughly 100,000 distinct CDR3 sequences, over 13% seen once. The origin of this receptor is a man younger than 35 who had mild COVID-19 (a few samples of this study predate the infection). Cell type and time point are not known. The sample was PBMCs or a T cell subset sorted from them (not recorded which). The V and J genes are TRBV5-1 and TRBJ2-1, with TRBD2 identical over 9 bases. CDR3: CASSGAGGNEQFF. CDR3 nucleotide sequence: TGCGCCAGCAGCGGAGCGGGGGGAAATGAGCAGTTCTTC.